This TCR beta chain stems from a study of blood T cell repertoires in COVID-19. Overall study context: PBMCs, B-cell-depleted T cells, or T cells provided the cDNA or gDNA that made up the material.

Methods used by the authors: Amplification of reference gene primers provided the estimated nucleated cell counts. Repertoires were generated with immunoSEQ multiplex PCR, while TCRdb's copy carries only in-frame clones and drops some. The D gene and trimming were derived from the DNA, and the V and J assignments and clone size from that table. Altogether about 55,000 clones are present, 75% to 95% being singletons, with the ten largest covering around a sixth. J was trimmed by 5 bases and V by 2 bases; bases with no gene match: 2. The CDR3 contains 13 residues. CDR1 SGHRS and CDR2 YFSETQ come from the germline V gene.

This clonotype was sampled from a man aged 80 or over with acute or convalescent COVID-19. The sequenced sample was peripheral blood. V is TRBV5-1 and J is TRBJ2-5; the match to TRBD1 covers 8 bases. CDR3 loop: CASSLQGVETQYF. The CDR3 DNA sequence: TGCGCCAGCAGCTTACAGGGGGTCGAGACCCAGTACTTC.